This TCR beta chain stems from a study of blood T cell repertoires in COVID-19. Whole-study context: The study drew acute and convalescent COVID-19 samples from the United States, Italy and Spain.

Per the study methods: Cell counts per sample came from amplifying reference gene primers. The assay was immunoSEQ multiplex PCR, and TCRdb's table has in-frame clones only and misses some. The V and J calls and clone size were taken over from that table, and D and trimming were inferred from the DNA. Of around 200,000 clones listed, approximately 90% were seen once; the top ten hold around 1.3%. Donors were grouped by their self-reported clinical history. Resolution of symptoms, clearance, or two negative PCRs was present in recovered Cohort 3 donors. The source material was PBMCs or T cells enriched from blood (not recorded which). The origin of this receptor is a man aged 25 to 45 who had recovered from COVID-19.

This CDR3 reads CASSEAGLATDEQFF. CDR3 bases: TGTGCCAGCAGTGAAGCGGGACTGGCAACCGATGAGCAGTTCTTC. The chain combines TRBV2 with TRBJ2-1, with a tentative D call TRBD2 (6 bases). Germline CDR1 reads SNHLY; CDR2 reads FYNNEI. The CDR3 has 15 residues. Trimming cost V 0 bases and J 8 bases, with 14 bases left between them.